The 7 T cell receptor beta chains given below trace back to one sample, sequenced in a study of blood T cell repertoires in COVID-19. TCRdb keeps only in-frame clones here, not all; method: immunoSEQ multiplex PCR. The sample lists more than 150,000 clones; over 70% were seen once. The sample comprised peripheral blood. The source of these receptors is a man between 60 and 75 years old with active or convalescent COVID-19.

This clone has a single count. The J gene is TRBJ2-5, the V gene TRBV7-3; 7 bases match TRBD1. CDR1 is SGHTA and CDR2 is FQGTGA in the germline V gene. The CDR3 extends over 15 amino acids. The V and J ends lost 2 bases and 1 base, in that order; junction bases with no gene match: 4. The CDR3 here is CASSLLGQTQETQYF. The CDR3 DNA sequence: TGTGCCAGCAGCTTACTGGGACAGACCCAAGAGACCCAGTACTTC. The full variable domain, rest sourced from reference TRBV7-3 and TRBJ2-5, is GAGVSQTPSNKVTEKGKYVELRCDPISGHTALYWYRQSLGQGPEFLIYFQGTGAADDSGLPNDRFFAVRPEGSVSTLKIQRTERGDSAVYLCASSLLGQTQETQYFGPGTRLLVL.

The V gene is TRBV3-1 (or the pseudogene TRBV3-2), the J gene TRBJ2-7; TRBD2 agrees at 7 bases. The CDR3 loop spans 14 amino acids. V gave up 6 bases and J gave up 3 bases; unmatched junction bases: 8. In germline, CDR1 is LGHDT, CDR2 YNNKEL (reference sequence). For the CDR3, the DNA is TGTGCCAGCAGGAATTCGGGAGGATACTACGAGCAGTACTTC. It translates to CASRNSGGYYEQYF.

The V and J genes are TRBV5-1 and TRBJ2-1; no reliable D call. CDR1 is SGHRS and CDR2 is YFSETQ in the germline V gene. Trimming took 4 bases from V and 2 from J, leaving 13 bases between them. The length of the CDR3 is 15 residues. The chain's CDR3 is CASSLQFTAYNEQFF. CDR3 DNA sequence: TGCGCCAGCAGCCTACAGTTTACGGCCTACAATGAGCAGTTCTTC.

This clone has only one observation. V and J are TRBV28 and TRBJ1-5; 7 positions match TRBD1. Germline CDR1 MDHEN, CDR2 SYDVKM. Trimming took 5 bases from V and 2 from J; bases not matched to a gene: 18. There are 19 residues in the CDR3. The CDR3 loop is CASSPYRGTGSIGNQPQHF. The CDR3, as DNA: TGTGCCAGCAGTCCCTACAGGGGTACAGGTTCTATTGGCAATCAGCCCCAGCATTTT.

CDR3 sequence (DNA): TGTGCCAGTAGTATAGTCTGGGCCAGGGTCGGAAAACTGTTTTTT. This encodes CASSIVWARVGKLFF. The J gene is TRBJ1-4, the V gene TRBV19, with D possibly TRBD1 on 5 matching bases. Looked up from germline, CDR1 is LNHDA and CDR2 is SQIVND (reference sequence). The CDR3 consists of 15 residues. V was cut by 1 base and J by 10 bases, with 16 bases left in between.

The rearrangement uses TRBV10-3 and TRBJ2-7, with 8 bases fitting TRBD1. V lost 3 bases, J lost 5 bases, and 6 bases stayed unmatched. CDR1 ENHRY and CDR2 SYGVKD come from the germline V gene. The CDR3 has 14 amino acids. The CDR3 spells CAISDWTGTHEQYF. CDR3 DNA sequence: TGTGCCATCAGTGATTGGACAGGGACCCACGAGCAGTACTTC.

The J gene is TRBJ2-5, the V gene TRBV6-2 or TRBV6-3, with TRBD2 as a possible D gene (5 bases). The CDR3 runs to 17 residues. Germline-derived CDR1 and CDR2 are MNHEY and SVGEGT. V shed 0 bases and J shed 5 bases, with 19 bases lying between them. CDR3 region: CASSYSRAGLLRETQYF. The CDR3 bases are TGTGCCAGCAGTTACTCGAGGGCCGGACTGTTAAGGGAGACCCAGTACTTC.